Reported below is one T cell receptor beta chain. The target antigen is unknown. The data were obtained in a study of cytomegalovirus exposure and HLA in healthy donors. Study conclusions and caveats: By HLA locus, TCR association rates varied in a later analysis, with DRB1 showing the most and HLA-C the fewest. Later work showed greater clonal expansion in HLA-associated TCR beta chains than in equally common others. It was 150 or so TCR beta chains that were listed as cytomegalovirus-associated.

Both 60 Vbeta primers and 13 Jbeta primers went into the PCR. Measured with immunoSEQ multiplex PCR; TCRdb has only the in-frame clones, and not every one. This table holds about 69,000 clones, less than 75% found once. Participants comprised healthy donors of bone marrow. Sequenced: PBMCs. This receptor was taken from a woman aged 25-40 years in good health and CMV-seronegative.

CDR3 nucleotide sequence: TGTGCCAGCAGCGTAGACACGGGAAAATATGGCTACACCTTC. Translation gives CASSVDTGKYGYTF. The genes are TRBV9 and TRBJ1-2; D uncertain. CDR1 is SGDLS and CDR2 is YYNGEE in the germline V gene. Trimming took 0 bases from V and 5 from J, leaving 11 bases between them. The CDR3 totals 14 residues.